The entry that follows covers one T cell receptor beta chain sequence. These data originate in a study of blood T cell repertoires in COVID-19. The recovered donors of Cohort 3 showed two negative PCRs, clearance, or symptom resolution. Assay: immunoSEQ multiplex PCR; the TCRdb copy retains only in-frame clones and omits some. The sample records around 300,000 clones, roughly 90% being singletons. Trimming took 6 bases from V and 2 from J, leaving 14 bases between them. CDR3 size: 14 residues. From germline, CDR1 is SGHTA and CDR2 FQGNSA. V gene TRBV7-2 combines with J gene TRBJ2-7; the D is unclear. The sequenced sample was PBMCs or T cells enriched from blood (not recorded which). This receptor was identified in a woman in her thirties or forties who had recovered from COVID-19. The CDR3 spells CASRSDIVTYEQYF. The CDR3 DNA reads TGTGCCAGCAGGTCCGACATCGTAACCTACGAGCAGTACTTC.